One sample yielded the 30 T cell receptor beta chains listed below, sequenced in a study of CD8+ T cells in alopecia areata. Treatment reported: oral pan-JAK inhibitor, 5-10 mg twice daily. The sequencing template was cDNA reverse transcribed from extracted RNA. Only in-frame clones appear in the TCRdb table, and some are missing; sequencing was by immunoSEQ multiplex PCR. Here the sample spans approximately 180,000 clones, 60% being singletons. Material: CD4+ T cells sorted from blood, obtained at week 24, from a patient treated with tofacitinib. These TCRs come from a human donor with alopecia areata.

This sequence joins TRBV7-8 and TRBJ1-1, with 11 bases lining up with TRBD1. The CDR3 length is 14 residues. From germline, CDR1 is SGHVS and CDR2 FQNEAQ. After removal of 5 bases from V and 5 bases from J, the junction contained 4 bases not matched to a gene. DNA of the CDR3: TGTGCCAGCAGCATGGGGACAGGGGGAACTGAAGCTTTCTTT. This encodes CASSMGTGGTEAFF.

V gene TRBV5-1 combines with J gene TRBJ2-1; D gene uncertain. The V end lost 0 bases, the J end lost 0 bases, and 7 bases lay between the germline ends. This CDR3 contains 15 residues. CDR1 and CDR2 from the germline V gene are SGHRS and YFSETQ. The CDR3 bases are TGCGCCAGCAGCTTGGCTCCAACCTCCTACAATGAGCAGTTCTTC. Protein: CASSLAPTSYNEQFF.

V and J are TRBV25-1 and TRBJ1-6; 8 bases align to TRBD1. This CDR3 contains 15 residues. V trimming: 0 bases; J trimming: 10 bases; junction bases outside the gene matches: 5. The germline gives CDR1 MGHDK, CDR2 SYGVNS. The CDR3 loop reads CASSEYGTGGSPLHF. The CDR3 nucleotides read TGTGCCAGCAGTGAATACGGGACAGGTGGATCACCCCTCCACTTT.

V is TRBV6-5 and J is TRBJ1-2; perhaps TRBD1 as D (6 bases). This CDR3 contains 16 residues. Germline assignment: CDR1 MNHEY and CDR2 SVGAGI. V was trimmed by 0 bases and J by 0 bases, leaving 11 bases between them. CDR3 DNA: TGTGCCAGCAGTTACTCGTCCCGGACAGCTAACTATGGCTACACCTTC. This gives the protein CASSYSSRTANYGYTF.

This chain joins TRBV6-6 and TRBJ2-1, with 8 bases that match TRBD1. The CDR3 contains 15 residues. The germline V gene encodes CDR1 MNHNY and CDR2 SVGAGI (reference sequence). J was trimmed by 1 base and V by 4 bases; bases with no gene match: 3. The CDR3 reads CASSSDRASYNEQFF. The CDR3 bases are TGTGCCAGCAGTTCGGACAGGGCTTCCTACAATGAGCAGTTCTTC.

The rearrangement links TRBV25-1 to TRBJ2-5, with no clear D. This CDR3 region has 14 residues. V was shortened by 2 bases and J by 1 base, with 8 bases between the two germline ends. The germline CDR1 and CDR2 sequences are MGHDK and SYGVNS. The CDR3 sequence: CASSEAVFQETQYF. The DNA for the CDR3 is TGTGCCAGCAGTGAAGCAGTGTTCCAAGAGACCCAGTACTTC.

The genes are TRBV29-1 and TRBJ2-7; D gene ambiguous. This CDR3 is 14 amino acids long. Germline V gives CDR1 SQVTM, CDR2 ANQGSEA. Trimming pared 3 bases from V and 3 bases from J, leaving 15 bases between. CDR3 in amino acids: CSVEVSASSYEQYF. Here the CDR3 DNA reads TGCAGCGTTGAGGTATCAGCATCCAGCTACGAGCAGTACTTC.

The genes are TRBV25-1 and TRBJ1-6; D gene ambiguous. V was clipped by 2 bases and J by 7 bases, with 21 bases between them. The germline gives CDR1 MGHDK, CDR2 SYGVNS. The CDR3 is 18 amino acids. Written as DNA, the CDR3 is TGTGCCAGCAGTGAAACACGAGGCCATAATCAGCAAAATTCACCCCTCCACTTT. Its translation is CASSETRGHNQQNSPLHF. Full variable domain (rest looked up from reference TRBV25-1 and TRBJ1-6): EADIYQTPRYLVIGTGKKITLECSQTMGHDKMYWYQQDPGMELHLIHYSYGVNSTEKGDLSSESTVSRIRTEHFPLTLESARPSHTSQYLCASSETRGHNQQNSPLHFGNGTRLTVT.

The V and J genes are TRBV29-1 and TRBJ2-4; D is possibly TRBD1 or TRBD2 (5 bases each). Germline-derived CDR1 and CDR2 are SQVTM and ANQGSEA. V lost 6 bases to trimming and J lost 6 bases, with 15 bases between them. CDR3 size: 13 residues. The CDR3 reads CSVATGTGNIQYF. The DNA of the CDR3 is TGCAGCGTGGCTACGGGGACGGGAAACATTCAGTACTTC.

This clone has only a few counts. J is TRBJ1-1 and V is TRBV10-3; TRBD1 is a possible D gene (5 bases). The CDR3 covers 14 residues. The ends were cut back, 6 bases at V and 1 base at J, with 12 bases in the middle. The germline CDR1 and CDR2 sequences are ENHRY and SYGVKD. The CDR3 coding sequence is TGTGCCATCAGCTCGGGGGGGTCGAACACTGAAGCTTTCTTT. Its translation is CAISSGGSNTEAFF.

This clone was counted at least ten times. The gene calls are TRBV7-6 and TRBJ2-7; 8 positions match TRBD1. The CDR3 contains 15 residues. Germline V gene sequence: CDR1 SGHVS, CDR2 FNYEAQ. The junction had 6 bases not matched to a gene; V was cut back by 5 bases and J by 0 bases. DNA for the CDR3: TGTGCCAGCAGCCAACAGGGGGAAAGCTCCTACGAGCAGTACTTC. Its protein product is CASSQQGESSYEQYF.

This clone came up a few times. CDR3 DNA: TGTGCCAGCAGCTCCGACAGGGTGATATCACCCCTCCACTTT. Amino acid sequence: CASSSDRVISPLHF. V gene TRBV11-2 combines with J gene TRBJ1-6; 7 nucleotides align to TRBD1. V dropped 4 bases and J dropped 10; count of bases not matched to a gene: 7. The CDR3 has 14 residues. Looked up from germline, CDR1 is SGHAT and CDR2 is FQNNGV.

The J gene is TRBJ1-1, the V gene TRBV30; 10 bases are shared with TRBD1. The CDR3 is 13 amino acids. Germline CDR1 and CDR2: GTSNPN and SVGIG (reference sequence). J was trimmed by 5 bases and V by 4 bases; bases with no gene match: 4. Here the CDR3 DNA reads TGTGCCTGGACGAGACAGGGGGCAACTGAAGCTTTCTTT. Amino acid sequence: CAWTRQGATEAFF.

This clone was seen more than once but under ten times. The V and J genes are TRBV10-3 and TRBJ2-7, with D possibly TRBD1 on 6 matching bases. The CDR3 sequence is 13 residues long. The V gene lost 8 bases and the J gene lost 3 bases, with 14 bases spanning the gap. Germline CDR1 reads ENHRY; CDR2 reads SYGVKD. The CDR3 region has the DNA TGTGCCATCGGGGCAGGGGTCGGCTACGAGCAGTACTTC. It translates to CAIGAGVGYEQYF.

This clone was counted only a few times. This chain uses TRBV29-1 with TRBJ1-2; 8 positions agree with TRBD1. Per the germline V gene, CDR1 is SQVTM and CDR2 is ANQGSEA. Trimming removed 6 bases from V and 6 bases from J; junction bases left unmatched: 6. There are 12 residues in the CDR3. CDR3 sequence reads: CSVARTGNGYTF. CDR3 bases: TGCAGCGTGGCCCGGACAGGGAATGGCTACACCTTC.

V and J are TRBV6-5 and TRBJ2-2, with 7 positions matching TRBD1. This CDR3 has 14 amino acids. The junction had 7 bases not matched to a gene; V was cut back by 11 bases and J by 1 base. Per germline, CDR1 MNHEY and CDR2 SVGAGI. The CDR3 region is CAGRQGLNTGELFF. Written as DNA, the CDR3 is TGTGCCGGCCGACAGGGCTTGAACACCGGGGAGCTGTTTTTT.

The chain links TRBV5-1 to TRBJ2-7; possible D gene TRBD2, 6 bases. The CDR3 contains 15 residues. The V gene's germline CDR1 is SGHRS and CDR2 YFSETQ. Trimming removed 0 bases at V and 0 bases at J, with 10 bases between. CDR3 sequence reads: CASSLVGGSSYEQYF. In nucleotides, the CDR3 is TGCGCCAGCAGCTTGGTTGGGGGGTCCTCCTACGAGCAGTACTTC. The variable domain in full, with the rest retrieved from reference TRBV5-1 and TRBJ2-7, is KAGVTQTPRYLIKTRGQQVTLSCSPISGHRSVSWYQQTPGQGLQFLFEYFSETQRNKGNFPGRFSGRQFSNSRSEMNVSTLELGDSALYLCASSLVGGSSYEQYFGPGTRLTVT.

J is TRBJ2-3 and V is TRBV29-1, with TRBD1 matching 7 bases. Germline V gene lookup returns CDR1 SQVTM and CDR2 ANQGSEA. J gave up 1 base and V 6 bases, and 10 bases lay outside the gene matches. The CDR3 is made up of 15 amino acids. CDR3 DNA sequence: TGCAGCGTCCCCCACAACAGGGGCGGCACAGATACGCAGTATTTT. Amino acids: CSVPHNRGGTDTQYF.

The J gene is TRBJ2-5, the V gene TRBV2, with 8 nucleotides matching TRBD1. The end of the DNA fits TRBJ2-7 better, so the J call may be wrong. The germline V gene encodes CDR1 SNHLY and CDR2 FYNNEI. The CDR3 extends over 15 amino acids. CDR3 in DNA: TGTGCCAGCAGTGATGTTCAGGGGGCGTTCTACGAGCAGTACTTC. Amino acids: CASSDVQGAFYEQYF.

This clone was seen only a few times. J is TRBJ1-1 and V is TRBV7-9; D is unresolved. The CDR3 is made up of 15 amino acids. V gave up 1 base and J gave up 0 bases, with 9 bases separating them. CDR1 is SEHNR, CDR2 FQNEAQ, per germline (reference sequence). CDR3 DNA sequence: TGTGCCAGCAGCTTAGGAGGCAGAATGAACACTGAAGCTTTCTTT. The encoded protein is CASSLGGRMNTEAFF.

A single count supports this clone. The J gene is TRBJ2-7, the V gene TRBV5-1; 9 bases match TRBD1. Per germline, CDR1 SGHRS and CDR2 YFSETQ. The CDR3 loop spans 15 amino acids. The J segment lost 4 bases and the V segment lost 4 bases, leaving 9 bases of the junction unmatched. This chain's CDR3 is CASSRQPGQGYEQYF. CDR3 DNA sequence: TGCGCCAGCAGCCGCCAACCGGGACAGGGTTACGAGCAGTACTTC.

CDR3 coding DNA: TGCGCCAGCAGTGATGGGGGGCGAGGCTATGGCTACACCTTC. The encoded protein is CASSDGGRGYGYTF. The chain is built from TRBV10-2 and TRBJ1-2; a possible D gene is TRBD1 (6 bases). This CDR3 has 14 amino acids. Germline lookup yields CDR1 WSHSY and CDR2 SAAADI. V lost 3 bases, J lost 4 bases, and 12 bases lay in between.

CDR3 in DNA: TGTGCCAGTCGTGGGACAGGGGGCACTGAAGCTTTCTTT. It yields the protein CASRGTGGTEAFF. V gene TRBV19 combines with J gene TRBJ1-1, with TRBD1 matching 11 bases. From germline, CDR1 is LNHDA and CDR2 SQIVND (reference sequence). The CDR3 spans 13 residues. V gave up 8 bases and J gave up 4 bases; unmatched junction bases: 3.

This chain connects TRBV29-1 to TRBJ1-1; 7 nucleotides align to TRBD1. CDR1 and CDR2 from the germline V gene are SQVTM and ANQGSEA. The CDR3 contains 13 residues. J gave up 5 bases and V 5 bases, and 8 bases lay outside the gene matches. This CDR3 reads CSVQGVIVTEAFF. In nucleotides, the CDR3 is TGCAGCGTTCAGGGGGTGATCGTTACTGAAGCTTTCTTT.

The V and J genes are TRBV4-1 and TRBJ1-6; D unclear. The CDR3 consists of 15 residues. Trimming shortened V by 0 bases and J by 8 bases, and 11 bases separated the two germline ends. CDR1 and CDR2 from the germline V gene are MGHRA and YSYEKL. For the CDR3, the DNA is TGCGCCAGCAGCCAAGACTGGAGCGGTTATTCACCCCTCCACTTT. Its translation is CASSQDWSGYSPLHF.

V is TRBV5-1 and J is TRBJ1-3, with no clear D. This CDR3 spans 14 amino acids. Trimming shortened V by 0 bases and J by 0 bases, and 4 bases separated the two germline ends. Germline V gene data show CDR1 as SGHRS and CDR2 as YFSETQ. The chain's CDR3 is CASSLEASGNTIYF. In DNA, the CDR3 is TGCGCCAGCAGCTTGGAGGCCTCTGGAAACACCATATATTTT.

This clone turned up a few times. This chain connects TRBV2 to TRBJ2-3, with 8 bases fitting TRBD2. V shed 1 base, J shed 7 bases, and the junction held 4 bases outside the gene matches. CDR3 length equals 14 residues. Germline CDR1 reads SNHLY; CDR2 reads FYNNEI. CDR3 loop: CASSEVLAGHTQYF. The CDR3 region has the DNA TGTGCCAGCAGTGAAGTGTTAGCGGGGCATACGCAGTATTTT.

The chain employs TRBV6-6 and TRBJ1-4; D remains ambiguous. The V end was cut by 6 bases, the J end by 8 bases, with 16 bases between. The CDR3 consists of 14 residues. The V gene's germline CDR1 is MNHNY and CDR2 SVGAGI (reference sequence). CDR3 region: CASRNSGRGEKLFF. The CDR3, as DNA: TGTGCCAGCAGGAACTCCGGTAGAGGGGAAAAACTGTTTTTT.

A single count supports this clone. This sample also contains other DNA sequences that code for the same CDR3. The J gene is TRBJ2-5, the V gene TRBV29-1; possibly TRBD2 for D (7 bases). Trimming cost V 4 bases and J 5 bases, with 11 bases left between them. CDR1 is SQVTM and CDR2 is ANQGSEA in the germline V gene. The CDR3 covers 12 residues. CDR3 protein: CSVGGGGETQYF. The CDR3 bases are TGCAGCGTTGGCGGGGGCGGGGAGACCCAGTACTTC.

In this sample, this clone turned up once. The rearrangement joins TRBV5-6 to TRBJ2-3; D is ambiguous. CDR3 length equals 13 residues. Germline loops: CDR1 SGHDT, CDR2 YYEEEE. Trimming removed 0 bases at V and 1 base at J, with 3 bases between. The CDR3: CASSLDRTDTQYF. For the CDR3, the DNA is TGTGCCAGCAGCTTGGACCGCACAGATACGCAGTATTTT.